This TCR beta chain was profiled in a study of identical twins. TCRdb reanalysed the 5' RACE reads using MiXCR and keeps one entry per CDR3 protein. The profile covers around 450,000 distinct CDR3 sequences, with 14% appearing a single time and roughly 0.56% taken by the ten largest. Study results and limitations: Twin pairs had excess sharing that was weaker in beta out-of-frame sequences. Within cord blood, abundant beta clonotypes carried fewer insertions, but memory repertoires showed no such trend.

This clonotype was seen a handful of times. Its antigen is unknown. V trimming: 2 bases; J trimming: 2 bases; junction bases outside the gene matches: 3. The germline V gene has CDR1 SGHDT and CDR2 YYEEEE. This CDR3 is built from 16 residues. In addition, the sample was reused for a study of yellow fever vaccine responses in identical twins. That report notes: Twins reportedly showed a vaccine T cell response that seemed partly convergent and partly personalized.

The sequence was collected from a woman in her late teens or twenties in good health. The V call is TRBV5-6, the J call TRBJ2-3; TRBD2 aligns across 12 bases. Sequenced input: CD4+ T cells sorted from blood. CDR3: CASSFSSGRATDTQYF. In nucleotides, the CDR3 is TGTGCCAGCAGCTTCTCTAGCGGGAGGGCCACAGATACGCAGTATTTT.